Listed here are 21 T cell receptor beta chains from one sample, sequenced in a study of OX40 agonist ivuxolimab in advanced cancers. Assay used: immunoSEQ multiplex PCR; TCRdb lists only in-frame clones, some missing. The top ten hold roughly 16% of the sample, which has tens of thousands of clones, 70% to 90% seen once. Specimen: CD4+ or CD8+ T cells sorted from blood, collected in a trial of the OX40 agonist ivuxolimab. The receptors originated from an adult with an advanced solid tumor such as melanoma, head and neck, liver or kidney cancer.

The chain links TRBV28 to TRBJ2-3, with no clear D. This CDR3 comprises 14 residues. Looked up from germline, CDR1 is MDHEN and CDR2 is SYDVKM. V gave up 6 bases and J gave up 7 bases, with 17 bases separating them. As DNA, the CDR3 is TGTGCCAGCAGCAGTTTATTATCCCGGTATACGCAGTATTTT. It encodes CASSSLLSRYTQYF.

The chain carries TRBV18 and TRBJ2-7; TRBD2 agrees at 8 bases. The CDR3 is made up of 15 amino acids. CDR1 is KGHSH and CDR2 is LQKENI in the germline V gene. J gave up 1 base and V 2 bases, and 4 bases lay outside the gene matches. CDR3 loop: CASSPMVAGSYEQYF. The DNA for the CDR3 is TGTGCCAGCTCACCAATGGTAGCGGGATCCTACGAGCAGTACTTC.

The chain uses TRBV4-1 and TRBJ2-2; D is uncertain. The V and J ends lost 0 bases and 2 bases respectively, with 7 bases between them. CDR1 is MGHRA, CDR2 YSYEKL, per germline. The CDR3 contains 15 residues. The CDR3 bases are TGCGCCAGCAGCCAAGAAGCCTATAACACCGGGGAGCTGTTTTTT. The encoded protein is CASSQEAYNTGELFF.

V and J are TRBV5-4 and TRBJ1-2, with 7 positions matching TRBD1. The V segment lost 5 bases and the J segment 2 bases; nucleotides outside the gene matches: 9. CDR1 is SGHNT and CDR2 is YYREEE in the germline V gene (reference sequence). The length of the CDR3 is 15 residues. This CDR3 reads CASRPDRDINYGYTF. As DNA, the CDR3 is TGTGCCAGCAGACCCGACAGGGACATCAACTATGGCTACACCTTC.

This CDR3 reads CASSGTGMGTEAFF. For the CDR3, the DNA is TGTGCCAGTAGTGGGACAGGGATGGGTACTGAAGCTTTCTTT. The chain couples TRBV19 to TRBJ1-1; 9 bases map to TRBD1. Per germline, CDR1 LNHDA and CDR2 SQIVND (reference sequence). Germline trimming cut 5 bases from V and 5 bases from J; bases unmatched to any gene: 6. The CDR3 sequence is 14 residues long. Full variable domain (remainder filled in from reference TRBV19 and TRBJ1-1): DGGITQSPKYLFRKEGQNVTLSCEQNLNHDAMYWYRQDPGQGLRLIYYSQIVNDFQKGDIAEGYSVSREKKESFPLTVTSAQKNPTAFYLCASSGTGMGTEAFFGQGTRLTVV.

The V and J genes are TRBV5-1 and TRBJ2-3, with 8 bases aligning to TRBD2. CDR1 and CDR2 (germline): SGHRS, YFSETQ. CDR3 length equals 15 residues. V lost 0 bases to trimming and J lost 4 bases; unmatched junction nucleotides: 4. As DNA, the CDR3 is TGCGCCAGCAGCTTGGCAGGGACTAGGTCAGATACGCAGTATTTT. This codes for CASSLAGTRSDTQYF. Using reference TRBV5-1 and TRBJ2-3 for the parts outside the CDR3, the full variable domain is KAGVTQTPRYLIKTRGQQVTLSCSPISGHRSVSWYQQTPGQGLQFLFEYFSETQRNKGNFPGRFSGRQFSNSRSEMNVSTLELGDSALYLCASSLAGTRSDTQYFGPGTRLTVL.

The chain couples TRBV28 to TRBJ1-1; D ambiguous. The length of the CDR3 is 16 residues. Germline-derived CDR1 and CDR2 are MDHEN and SYDVKM. Trimming left V 2 bases short and J 6 bases short, with 19 bases between. CDR3 loop: CASSLGVGPGVAEAFF. The CDR3 region has the DNA TGTGCCAGCAGTTTAGGGGTGGGCCCAGGAGTCGCTGAAGCTTTCTTT.

V is TRBV2 and J is TRBJ2-1; D gene uncertain. The V end lost 2 bases, the J end lost 0 bases, and 11 bases lay between the germline ends. The germline gives CDR1 SNHLY, CDR2 FYNNEI. The length of the CDR3 is 16 residues. The CDR3 loop reads CASSEFEPFSYNEQFF. The CDR3 nucleotides are TGTGCCAGCAGTGAATTTGAACCGTTCTCCTACAATGAGCAGTTCTTC.

Here the CDR3 reads CASSAHLGLAGTDTQYF. DNA of the CDR3: TGTGCCAGCAGTGCCCACTTGGGACTAGCGGGCACAGATACGCAGTATTTT. The rearrangement uses TRBV2 and TRBJ2-3; TRBD2 matches 11 bases. CDR1 and CDR2 (germline): SNHLY, FYNNEI. There are 17 residues in the CDR3. Trimming took 4 bases from V and 1 from J; bases not matched to a gene: 7.

This clone is medium-sized. The rearrangement links TRBV29-1 to TRBJ1-2; unclear D gene. CDR3 length equals 11 residues. CDR1 and CDR2 (germline): SQVTM, ANQGSEA. Trimming removed 7 bases from V and 8 bases from J, with 14 bases in between. The CDR3 region is CSGLLLGGYTF. DNA of the CDR3: TGCAGCGGCCTCCTCCTTGGGGGCTACACCTTC.

The J gene is TRBJ2-7, the V gene TRBV9, with 7 bases aligning to TRBD2. CDR1 is SGDLS and CDR2 is YYNGEE in the germline V gene. The CDR3 is made up of 14 amino acids. Germline trimming cut 0 bases from V and 8 bases from J; bases unmatched to any gene: 8. The CDR3 DNA sequence: TGTGCCAGCAGCGTAGCGGGGGGACCCGGCAAGCAGTACTTC. Amino acids: CASSVAGGPGKQYF.

The V call is TRBV7-2, the J call TRBJ2-5; 14 nucleotides match TRBD2. The CDR3 covers 18 residues. With V trimmed by 1 base and J by 4 bases, 8 bases remained unmatched. Germline V gene sequence: CDR1 SGHTA, CDR2 FQGNSA. The CDR3 loop reads CASSLVGTSGSRVETQYF. DNA of the CDR3: TGTGCCAGCAGCTTAGTGGGGACTAGCGGGAGTAGGGTAGAGACCCAGTACTTC.

This chain connects TRBV6-6 to TRBJ2-7; TRBD2 matches 8 bases. The CDR3 sequence is 15 residues long. Germline lookup yields CDR1 MNHNY and CDR2 SVGAGI (reference sequence). Trimming at V came to 2 bases and at J to 4 bases, leaving 7 bases not matched to a gene. This CDR3 reads CASSYGSGALYEQYF. CDR3 in DNA: TGTGCCAGCAGTTACGGTAGCGGGGCTCTTTACGAGCAGTACTTC.

CDR3 DNA sequence: TGTGCCAGCAGTTTGTGGGGCGCGGGAGAGACCCAGTACTTC. Protein sequence: CASSLWGAGETQYF. The chain combines TRBV28 with TRBJ2-5; D tentatively reads TRBD1 or TRBD2 (5 bases each). The germline gives CDR1 MDHEN, CDR2 SYDVKM. The CDR3 extends over 14 amino acids. With 3 bases removed from V and 4 bases from J, the gap between germline ends came to 12 bases. The entire variable domain, with the rest obtained from reference TRBV28 and TRBJ2-5, is as follows: DVKVTQSSRYLVKRTGEKVFLECVQDMDHENMFWYRQDPGLGLRLIYFSYDVKMKEKGDIPEGYSVSREKKERFSLILESASTNQTSMYLCASSLWGAGETQYFGPGTRLLVL.

The V call is TRBV4-1, the J call TRBJ2-5; TRBD1 aligns across 7 bases. The CDR3 is made up of 17 amino acids. V gave up 1 base and J gave up 3 bases; unmatched junction bases: 11. From germline, CDR1 is MGHRA and CDR2 YSYEKL. CDR3 nucleotide sequence: TGCGCCAGCAGCCAAGGGGGCAGGGGGAGCGGAGAAGAGACCCAGTACTTC. It yields the protein CASSQGGRGSGEETQYF.

V is TRBV15 and J is TRBJ2-1, with 12 bases fitting TRBD2. CDR1 and CDR2 from the germline V gene are LNHNV and YYDKDF (reference sequence). This CDR3 is 13 amino acids long. Germline trimming cut 8 bases from V and 9 bases from J; bases unmatched to any gene: 5. The chain's CDR3 is CATRLAGESEQFF. CDR3 bases: TGTGCCACCCGACTAGCGGGAGAGAGTGAGCAGTTCTTC.

The chain is built from TRBV28 and TRBJ1-2, with 11 bases lining up with TRBD1. V gave up 4 bases and J gave up 4 bases; unmatched junction bases: 5. Germline V gene data show CDR1 as MDHEN and CDR2 as SYDVKM. The CDR3 extends over 15 amino acids. The CDR3 here is CASSSGTGGVYGYTF. The CDR3 nucleotides read TGTGCCAGCAGTTCTGGGACAGGGGGTGTCTATGGCTACACCTTC.

CDR3 in DNA: TGCAGCGTTGCCAGGGGGGGAGAGCAGTACTTC. This encodes CSVARGGEQYF. This chain connects TRBV29-1 to TRBJ2-7; TRBD1 or TRBD2 may be the D gene (7 bases each). This CDR3 has 11 amino acids. The germline CDR1 and CDR2 sequences are SQVTM and ANQGSEA. V was clipped by 4 bases and J by 7 bases, with 11 bases between them.

This chain joins TRBV18 and TRBJ2-7; TRBD1 is a possible D gene (7 bases). CDR1 KGHSH and CDR2 LQKENI come from the germline V gene. Between the trimmed V and J ends, which lost 2 bases and 7 bases, there was a span of 12 bases. The CDR3 is 13 residues long. The CDR3 loop reads CASSPGQGGEQYF. CDR3 in DNA: TGTGCCAGCTCACCAGGCCAGGGGGGAGAGCAGTACTTC.

The chain combines TRBV7-6 with TRBJ2-2; D not certain. CDR3 size: 14 residues. Germline loops: CDR1 SGHVS, CDR2 FNYEAQ. V gave up 2 bases and J gave up 7 bases, with 11 bases separating them. CDR3 sequence (DNA): TGTGCCAGCAGCTTAAAAAGATCGGTCGGGGAGCTGTTTTTT. Translating it yields CASSLKRSVGELFF.

The chain recombines TRBV19 with TRBJ1-5; D not certain. CDR1 LNHDA and CDR2 SQIVND come from the germline V gene (reference sequence). The CDR3 length is 20 residues. V lost 8 bases, J lost 3 bases, and 32 bases lay in between. CDR3 nucleotide sequence: TGTGCCAGTCCGACAACCCCTAGCTCGGTTTGGGCAGAGAACAATCAGCCCCAGCATTTT. Its protein product is CASPTTPSSVWAENNQPQHF.